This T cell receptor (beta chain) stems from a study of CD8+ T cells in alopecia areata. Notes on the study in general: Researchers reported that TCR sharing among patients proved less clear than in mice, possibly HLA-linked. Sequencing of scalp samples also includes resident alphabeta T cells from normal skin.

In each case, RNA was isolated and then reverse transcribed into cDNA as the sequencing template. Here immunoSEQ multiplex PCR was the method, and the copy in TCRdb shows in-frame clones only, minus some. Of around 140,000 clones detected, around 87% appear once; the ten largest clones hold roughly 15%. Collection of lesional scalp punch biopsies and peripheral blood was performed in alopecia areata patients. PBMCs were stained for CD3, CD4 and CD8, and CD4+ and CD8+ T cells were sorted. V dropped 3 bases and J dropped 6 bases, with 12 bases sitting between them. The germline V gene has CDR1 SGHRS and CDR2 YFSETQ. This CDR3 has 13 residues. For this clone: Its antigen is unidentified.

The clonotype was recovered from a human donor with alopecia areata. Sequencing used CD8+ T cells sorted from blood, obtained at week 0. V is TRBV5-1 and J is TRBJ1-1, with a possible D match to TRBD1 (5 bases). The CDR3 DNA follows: TGCGCCAGCAGCTATCCAGGGAAGCCTGAAGCTTTCTTT. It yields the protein CASSYPGKPEAFF.